This section outlines one T cell receptor (beta chain) sequence together with its context. Its specificity is not known. CD45RO-negative cells were positively selected for CCR7, leaving out terminally differentiated effector memory CD45RA+ cells. This sample is drawn from a study of shared clonotypes between healthy human individuals. Study context: Each donor's CD4 naive and CD4 memory cells filled three plates apiece, CD8 naive two, and CD8 memory one.

The CDR3 sequence is 20 residues long. The V segment lost 2 bases and the J segment 4 bases; nucleotides outside the gene matches: 18. Germline V CDR1 and CDR2: MGHRA, YSYEKL. General observations from the study: The study generally estimated greater richness for naive than memory subsets. Sharing across four donors was highest in naive CD4 (about 5%) and lowest in memory CD8 (0.4%). What rarefaction showed was incomplete sorted-subset sequencing despite large depth.

Only in-frame clones appear in the TCRdb table, and some are missing; sequencing was by immunoSEQ multiplex PCR. The table shows millions of clones, with over 85% occurring only once. The clonotype was recovered from a man aged 18 to 35 in good health. The J gene is TRBJ2-7, the V gene TRBV4-1; 12 positions agree with TRBD2. Material for sequencing was naive CD8+ T cells sorted from blood. CDR3 nucleotide sequence: TGCGCCAGCAGCCAATTATCCGCGACTAGCGGGAGCAATCTCCGGTACGAGCAGTACTTC. Translating gives CASSQLSATSGSNLRYEQYF.